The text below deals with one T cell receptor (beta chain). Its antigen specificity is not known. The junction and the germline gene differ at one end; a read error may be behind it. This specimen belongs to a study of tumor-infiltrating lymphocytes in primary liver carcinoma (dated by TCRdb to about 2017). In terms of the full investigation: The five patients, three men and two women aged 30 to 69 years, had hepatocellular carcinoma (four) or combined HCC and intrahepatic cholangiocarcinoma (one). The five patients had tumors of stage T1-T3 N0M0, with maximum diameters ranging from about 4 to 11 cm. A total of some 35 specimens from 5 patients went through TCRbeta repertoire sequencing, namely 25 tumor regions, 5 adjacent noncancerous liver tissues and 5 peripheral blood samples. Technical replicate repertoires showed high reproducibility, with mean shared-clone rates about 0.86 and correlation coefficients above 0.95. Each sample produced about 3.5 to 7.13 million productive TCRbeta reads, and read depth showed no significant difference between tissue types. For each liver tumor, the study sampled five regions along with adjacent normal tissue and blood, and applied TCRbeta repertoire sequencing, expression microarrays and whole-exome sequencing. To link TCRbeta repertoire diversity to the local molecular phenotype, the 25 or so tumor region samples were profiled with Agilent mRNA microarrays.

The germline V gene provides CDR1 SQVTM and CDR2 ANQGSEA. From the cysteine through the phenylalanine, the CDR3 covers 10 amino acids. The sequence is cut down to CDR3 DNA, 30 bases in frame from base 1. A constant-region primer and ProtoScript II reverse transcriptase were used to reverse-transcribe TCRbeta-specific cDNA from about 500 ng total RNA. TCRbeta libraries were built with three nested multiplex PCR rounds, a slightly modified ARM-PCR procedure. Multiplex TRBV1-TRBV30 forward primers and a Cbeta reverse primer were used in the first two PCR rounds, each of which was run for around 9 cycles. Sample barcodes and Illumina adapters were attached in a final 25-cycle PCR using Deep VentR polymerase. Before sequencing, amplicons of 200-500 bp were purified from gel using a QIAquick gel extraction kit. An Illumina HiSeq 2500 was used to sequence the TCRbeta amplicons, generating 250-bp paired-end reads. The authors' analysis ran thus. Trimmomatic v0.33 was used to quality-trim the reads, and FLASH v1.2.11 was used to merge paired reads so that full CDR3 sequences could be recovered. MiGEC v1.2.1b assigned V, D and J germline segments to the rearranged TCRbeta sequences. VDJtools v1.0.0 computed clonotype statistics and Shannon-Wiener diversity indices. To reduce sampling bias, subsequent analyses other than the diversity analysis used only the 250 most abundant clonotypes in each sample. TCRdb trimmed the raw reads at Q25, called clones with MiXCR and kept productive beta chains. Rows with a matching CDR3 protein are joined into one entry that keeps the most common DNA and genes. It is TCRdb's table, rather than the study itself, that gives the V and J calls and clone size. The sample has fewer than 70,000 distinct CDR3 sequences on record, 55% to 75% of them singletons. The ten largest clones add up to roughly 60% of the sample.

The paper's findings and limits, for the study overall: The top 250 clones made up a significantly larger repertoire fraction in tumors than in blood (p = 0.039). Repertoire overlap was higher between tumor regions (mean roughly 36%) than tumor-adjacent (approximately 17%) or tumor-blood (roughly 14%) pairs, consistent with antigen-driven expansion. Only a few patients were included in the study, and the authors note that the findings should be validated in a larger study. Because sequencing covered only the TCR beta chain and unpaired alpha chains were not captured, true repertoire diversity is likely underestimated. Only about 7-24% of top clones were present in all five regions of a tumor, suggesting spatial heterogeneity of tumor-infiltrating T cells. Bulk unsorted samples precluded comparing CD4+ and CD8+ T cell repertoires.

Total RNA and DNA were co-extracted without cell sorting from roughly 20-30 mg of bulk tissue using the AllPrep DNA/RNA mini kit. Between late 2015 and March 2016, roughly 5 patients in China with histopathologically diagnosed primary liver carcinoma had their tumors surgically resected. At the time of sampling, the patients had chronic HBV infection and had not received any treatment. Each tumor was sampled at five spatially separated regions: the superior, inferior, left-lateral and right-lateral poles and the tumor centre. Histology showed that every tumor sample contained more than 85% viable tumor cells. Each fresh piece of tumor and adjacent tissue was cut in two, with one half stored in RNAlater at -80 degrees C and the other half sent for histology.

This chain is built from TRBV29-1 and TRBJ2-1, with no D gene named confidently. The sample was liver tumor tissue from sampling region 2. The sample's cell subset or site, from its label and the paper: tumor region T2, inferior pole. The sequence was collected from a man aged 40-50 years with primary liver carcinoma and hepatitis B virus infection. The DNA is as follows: TGCAGCGTTTACCACAATGAGCAGTCCTTC. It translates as CSVYHNEQSF.